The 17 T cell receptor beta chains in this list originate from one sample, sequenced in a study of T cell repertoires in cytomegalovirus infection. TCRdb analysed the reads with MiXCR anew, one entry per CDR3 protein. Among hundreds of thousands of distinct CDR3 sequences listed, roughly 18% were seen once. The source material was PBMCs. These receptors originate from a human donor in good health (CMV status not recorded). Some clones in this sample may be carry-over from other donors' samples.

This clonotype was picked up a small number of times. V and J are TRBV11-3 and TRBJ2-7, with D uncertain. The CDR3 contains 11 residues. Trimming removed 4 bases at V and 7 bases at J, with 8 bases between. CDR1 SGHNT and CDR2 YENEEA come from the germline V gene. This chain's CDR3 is CASSSSEEQYF. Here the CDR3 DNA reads TGTGCCAGCAGCTCGTCAGAGGAGCAGTACTTC.

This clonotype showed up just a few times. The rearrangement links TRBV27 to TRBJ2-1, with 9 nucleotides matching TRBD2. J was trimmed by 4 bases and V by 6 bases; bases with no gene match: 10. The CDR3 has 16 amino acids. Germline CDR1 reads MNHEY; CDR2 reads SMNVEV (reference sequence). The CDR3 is CASSKSGRILYNEQFF. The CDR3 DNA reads TGTGCCAGCAGCAAGAGCGGGAGGATTTTATACAATGAGCAGTTCTTC.

CDR3 coding DNA: TGTGCCACCAGCAGAGCGGGGGCTGATTCACCCCTCCACTTT. It translates to CATSRAGADSPLHF. The rearrangement joins TRBV15 to TRBJ1-6, with D perhaps matching TRBD1 (6 bases). Trimming pared 1 base from V and 8 bases from J, leaving 9 bases between. The CDR3 has 14 residues. Germline CDR1 reads LNHNV; CDR2 reads YYDKDF (reference sequence).

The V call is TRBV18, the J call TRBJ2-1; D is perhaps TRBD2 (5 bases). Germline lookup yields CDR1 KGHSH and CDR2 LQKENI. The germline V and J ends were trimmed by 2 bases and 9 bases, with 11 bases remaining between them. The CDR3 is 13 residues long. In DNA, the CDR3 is TGTGCCAGCTCACCAGCACTAGGATTTGAGCAGTTCTTC. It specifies CASSPALGFEQFF.

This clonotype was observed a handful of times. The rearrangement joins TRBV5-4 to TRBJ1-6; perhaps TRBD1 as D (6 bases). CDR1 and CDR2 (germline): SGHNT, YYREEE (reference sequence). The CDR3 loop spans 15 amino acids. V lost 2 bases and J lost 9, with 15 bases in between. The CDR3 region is CASSLMTGLSSPLHF. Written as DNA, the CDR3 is TGTGCCAGCAGCTTAATGACAGGATTAAGTTCACCCCTCCACTTT.

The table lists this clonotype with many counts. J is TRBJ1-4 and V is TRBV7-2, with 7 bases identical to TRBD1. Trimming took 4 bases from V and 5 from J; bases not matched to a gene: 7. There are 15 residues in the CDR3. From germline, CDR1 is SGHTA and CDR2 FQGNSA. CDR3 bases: TGTGCCAGCAGCTCCCAGACAGGGCCAAATGAAAAACTGTTTTTT. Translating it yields CASSSQTGPNEKLFF. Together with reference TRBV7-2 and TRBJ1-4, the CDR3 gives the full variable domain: GAGVSQSPSNKVTEKGKDVELRCDPISGHTALYWYRQSLGQGLEFLIYFQGNSAPDKSGLPSDRFSAERTGGSVSTLTIQRTQQEDSAVYLCASSSQTGPNEKLFFGSGTQLSVL.

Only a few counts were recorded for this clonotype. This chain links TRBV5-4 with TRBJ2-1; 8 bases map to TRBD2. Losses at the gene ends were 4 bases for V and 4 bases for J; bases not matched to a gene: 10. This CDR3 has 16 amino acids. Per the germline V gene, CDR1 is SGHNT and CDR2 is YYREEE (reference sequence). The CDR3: CASSHDRRGRYNEQFF. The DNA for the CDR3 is TGTGCCAGCAGCCACGATCGCCGCGGGAGGTACAATGAGCAGTTCTTC. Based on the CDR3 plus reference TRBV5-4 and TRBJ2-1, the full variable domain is ETGVTQSPTHLIKTRGQQVTLRCSSQSGHNTVSWYQQALGQGPQFIFQYYREEENGRGNFPPRFSGLQFPNYSSELNVNALELDDSALYLCASSHDRRGRYNEQFFGPGTRLTVL.

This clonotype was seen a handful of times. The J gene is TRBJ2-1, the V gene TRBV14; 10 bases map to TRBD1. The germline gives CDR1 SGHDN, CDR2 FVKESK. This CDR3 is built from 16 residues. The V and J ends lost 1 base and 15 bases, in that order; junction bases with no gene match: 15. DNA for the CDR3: TGTGCCAGCAGCCAAGTGGCTGGGACAGGGGTTATCAGGGGGTTCTTC. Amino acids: CASSQVAGTGVIRGFF. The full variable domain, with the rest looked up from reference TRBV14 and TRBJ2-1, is EAGVTQFPSHSVIEKGQTVTLRCDPISGHDNLYWYRRVMGKEIKFLLHFVKESKQDESGMPNNRFLAERTGGTYSTLKVQPAELEDSGVYFCASSQVAGTGVIRGFFGPGTRLTVL.

The CDR3, as DNA: TGTGCCAGCCGGGGCCTAATAGATGCAGATACGCAGTATTTT. It translates to CASRGLIDADTQYF. The chain uses TRBV6-1 and TRBJ2-3, with D perhaps given as TRBD1 or TRBD2 (5 bases each). The CDR3 consists of 14 residues. Looked up from germline, CDR1 is MNHNS and CDR2 is SASEGT. V was pared by 8 bases and J by 4 bases, with 16 bases between.

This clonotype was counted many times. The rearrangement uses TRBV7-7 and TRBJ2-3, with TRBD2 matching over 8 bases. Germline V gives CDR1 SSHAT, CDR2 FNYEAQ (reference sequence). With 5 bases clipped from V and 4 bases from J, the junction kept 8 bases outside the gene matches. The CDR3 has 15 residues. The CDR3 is CASSRGSGVADTQYF. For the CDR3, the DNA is TGTGCCAGCAGCCGCGGTAGCGGGGTAGCAGATACGCAGTATTTT.

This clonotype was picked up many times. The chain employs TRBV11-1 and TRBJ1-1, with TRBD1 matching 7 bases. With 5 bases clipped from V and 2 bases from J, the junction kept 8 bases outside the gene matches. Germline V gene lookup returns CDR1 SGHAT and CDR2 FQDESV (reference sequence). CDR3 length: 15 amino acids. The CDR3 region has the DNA TGTGCCAGCAGCATCCGGGACAGCTTAAACACTGAAGCTTTCTTT. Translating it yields CASSIRDSLNTEAFF.

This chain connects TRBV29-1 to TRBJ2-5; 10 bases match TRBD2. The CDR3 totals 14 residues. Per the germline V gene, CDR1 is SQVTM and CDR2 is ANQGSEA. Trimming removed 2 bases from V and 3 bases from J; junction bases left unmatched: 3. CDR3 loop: CSVESSGGEETQYF. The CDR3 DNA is TGCAGCGTTGAATCTAGCGGGGGAGAAGAGACCCAGTACTTC. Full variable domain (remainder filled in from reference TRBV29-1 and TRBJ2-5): SAVISQKPSRDICQRGTSLTIQCQVDSQVTMMFWYRQQPGQSLTLIATANQGSEATYESGFVIDKFPISRPNLTFSTLTVSNMSPEDSSIYLCSVESSGGEETQYFGPGTRLLVL.

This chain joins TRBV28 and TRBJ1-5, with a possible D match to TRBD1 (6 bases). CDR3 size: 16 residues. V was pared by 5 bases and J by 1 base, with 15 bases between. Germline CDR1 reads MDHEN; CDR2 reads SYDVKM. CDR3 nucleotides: TGTGCCAGCAGTCCAGGGGACCCAGCAAGCAATCAGCCCCAGCATTTT. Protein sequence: CASSPGDPASNQPQHF.

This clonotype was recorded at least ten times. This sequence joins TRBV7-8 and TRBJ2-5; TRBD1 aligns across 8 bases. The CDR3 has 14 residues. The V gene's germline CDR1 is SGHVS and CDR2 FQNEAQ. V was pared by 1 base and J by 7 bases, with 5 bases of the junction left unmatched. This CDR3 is CASSLVAGGWTQYF. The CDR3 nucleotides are TGTGCCAGCAGCTTAGTGGCAGGGGGCTGGACCCAGTACTTC.

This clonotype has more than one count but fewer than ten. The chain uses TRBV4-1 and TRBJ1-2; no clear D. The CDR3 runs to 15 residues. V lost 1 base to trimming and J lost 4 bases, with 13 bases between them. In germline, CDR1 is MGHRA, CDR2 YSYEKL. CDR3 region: CASSQVKNTFYGYTF. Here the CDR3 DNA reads TGCGCCAGCAGCCAAGTTAAGAATACCTTCTATGGCTACACCTTC.

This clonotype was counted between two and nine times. CDR3 region: CSASAGLGYVEQFF. Here the CDR3 DNA reads TGCAGTGCTAGCGCGGGACTAGGGTATGTTGAGCAGTTCTTC. The chain combines TRBV20-1 with TRBJ2-1; TRBD2 agrees at 8 bases. This CDR3 contains 14 residues. V was pared by 3 bases and J by 9 bases, with 10 bases of the junction left unmatched. Per the germline V gene, CDR1 is DFQATT and CDR2 is SNEGSKA (reference sequence).

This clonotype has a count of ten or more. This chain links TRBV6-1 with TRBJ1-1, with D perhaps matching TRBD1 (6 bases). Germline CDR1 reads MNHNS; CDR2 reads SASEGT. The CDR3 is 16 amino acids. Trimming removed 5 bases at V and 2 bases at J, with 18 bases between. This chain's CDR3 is CASSKPKGQINTEAFF. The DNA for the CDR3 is TGTGCCAGCAGTAAACCAAAGGGACAAATTAACACTGAAGCTTTCTTT.